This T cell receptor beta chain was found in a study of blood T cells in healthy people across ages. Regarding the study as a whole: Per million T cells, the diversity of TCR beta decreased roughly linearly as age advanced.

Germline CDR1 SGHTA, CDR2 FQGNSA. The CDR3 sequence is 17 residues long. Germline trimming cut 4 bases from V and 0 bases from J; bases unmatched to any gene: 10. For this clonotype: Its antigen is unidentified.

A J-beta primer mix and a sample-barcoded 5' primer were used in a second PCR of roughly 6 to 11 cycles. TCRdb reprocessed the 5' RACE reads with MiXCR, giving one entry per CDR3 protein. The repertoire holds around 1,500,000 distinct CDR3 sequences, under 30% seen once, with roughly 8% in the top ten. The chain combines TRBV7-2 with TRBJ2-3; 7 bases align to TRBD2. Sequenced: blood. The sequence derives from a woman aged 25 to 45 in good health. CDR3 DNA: TGTGCCAGCAGCTCGCTCGCTAAGCGGGGCAGCACAGATACGCAGTATTTT. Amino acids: CASSSLAKRGSTDTQYF.